One and the same sample provided the 28 T cell receptor beta chains below, sequenced in a study of T-cell memory formation after mild COVID-19. Using its own MiXCR run on the 5' RACE reads, TCRdb lists one record per CDR3 protein. Here the sample spans 75,000 to 95,000 distinct CDR3 sequences, roughly 16% being singletons. The sequenced sample consisted of PBMCs or a T cell subset sorted from them (not recorded which). The receptors come from a man between 18 and 29 years old who had mild COVID-19 (a few samples of this study predate the infection). Cell type and time point are not known.

This clonotype is categorized as medium-sized. The chain combines TRBV6-5 with TRBJ1-2, with a weak D call TRBD1 (6 bases). V lost 0 bases and J 7 bases, leaving 15 bases between the germline ends. The germline CDR1 and CDR2 sequences are MNHEY and SVGAGI. This CDR3 is built from 15 residues. CDR3 nucleotides: TGTGCCAGCAGTTACTCGACTGGGACATCGGGTGGCTACACCTTC. It codes for CASSYSTGTSGGYTF.

The chain joins TRBV27 to TRBJ1-4, with D perhaps matching TRBD1 (5 bases). CDR3 length: 12 amino acids. Per the germline V gene, CDR1 is MNHEY and CDR2 is SMNVEV (reference sequence). CDR3 nucleotides: TGTGCGTCGGGACCATTTAATGAAAAACTGTTTTTT. This sequence encodes CASGPFNEKLFF.

In its sample, this clonotype is medium-sized. The chain links TRBV7-8 to TRBJ2-3; TRBD2 matches at 10 bases. J was trimmed by 5 bases and V by 2 bases; bases with no gene match: 4. This CDR3 spans 15 amino acids. Germline V lookup: CDR1 SGHVS, CDR2 FQNEAQ. The CDR3: CASSLQRGGRDTQYF. The CDR3 nucleotides are TGTGCCAGCAGCTTACAGCGGGGGGGCCGAGATACGCAGTATTTT.

In this sample, this clonotype turned up a few times. This rearrangement joins TRBV5-1 to TRBJ2-2, with D possibly being TRBD2 (5 bases). V shed 3 bases and J shed 2 bases, with 11 bases lying between them. There are 15 residues in the CDR3. Germline V gives CDR1 SGHRS, CDR2 YFSETQ. CDR3: CASSSAGTNTGELFF. For the CDR3, the DNA is TGCGCCAGCAGCTCGGCGGGCACTAACACCGGGGAGCTGTTTTTT.

CDR3 protein: CASSLAAGTGYGYTF. The CDR3 region has the DNA TGTGCCAGCAGCTTAGCGGCCGGGACAGGGTATGGCTACACCTTC. The chain links TRBV7-9 to TRBJ1-2; 9 bases line up with TRBD1. The trim removed 0 bases at V and 5 bases at J, leaving 4 bases unmatched. From germline, CDR1 is SEHNR and CDR2 FQNEAQ (reference sequence). The length of the CDR3 is 15 residues.

This clonotype was seen only a few times. J is TRBJ2-1 and V is TRBV6-1; 10 bases line up with TRBD1. Trimming cost V 5 bases and J 6 bases; bases outside gene matches: 7. This CDR3 spans 15 amino acids. Germline V gives CDR1 MNHNS, CDR2 SASEGT. This CDR3 reads CASSPRDRGFNEQFF. CDR3 DNA: TGTGCCAGCAGTCCCCGGGACAGGGGTTTCAATGAGCAGTTCTTC.

This clonotype was observed a handful of times. The chain joins TRBV7-9 to TRBJ2-2, with D possibly TRBD2 on 5 matching bases. Germline values: CDR1 SEHNR, CDR2 FQNEAQ (reference sequence). The CDR3 is 16 amino acids. V was trimmed by 5 bases and J by 2 bases, leaving 15 bases between them. The CDR3 reads CASSPASIRNTGELFF. CDR3 nucleotides: TGTGCCAGCAGCCCCGCTAGCATCCGAAACACCGGGGAGCTGTTTTTT.

The rearrangement links TRBV11-2 to TRBJ2-3; TRBD1 is a possible D gene (5 bases). Germline V gives CDR1 SGHAT, CDR2 FQNNGV. The ends were cut back, 1 base at V and 0 bases at J, with 17 bases in the middle. This CDR3 is built from 18 residues. Here the CDR3 reads CASSLGGYSYTSTDTQYF. CDR3 nucleotides: TGTGCCAGCAGCTTAGGGGGCTATTCGTACACTAGCACAGATACGCAGTATTTT.

This chain uses TRBV10-3 with TRBJ2-7; weak D call: TRBD1 (7 bases). Germline CDR1 ENHRY, CDR2 SYGVKD. CDR3 length: 13 residues. V lost 10 bases and J lost 5, with 18 bases in between. The CDR3 coding sequence is TGTGCCACCTCGCGGAGGGGGCAAGACGAGCAGTACTTC. Protein: CATSRRGQDEQYF.

This chain uses TRBV9 with TRBJ1-6, with TRBD1 matching over 7 bases. The CDR3 has 14 amino acids. With V trimmed by 3 bases and J by 7 bases, 4 bases remained unmatched. CDR1 SGDLS and CDR2 YYNGEE come from the germline V gene. The CDR3 loop reads CASSATGLNSPLHF. Here the CDR3 DNA reads TGTGCCAGCAGCGCGACAGGGCTGAATTCACCCCTCCACTTT.

This clonotype occurred a few times. The rearrangement links TRBV9 to TRBJ2-5, with 8 positions matching TRBD2. From germline, CDR1 is SGDLS and CDR2 YYNGEE. This CDR3 is 16 amino acids long. Losses at the gene ends were 0 bases for V and 2 bases for J; bases not matched to a gene: 6. The CDR3 protein is CASSVEGGGLQETQYF. The CDR3 nucleotides read TGTGCCAGCAGCGTAGAAGGCGGGGGGCTTCAAGAGACCCAGTACTTC.

The rearrangement links TRBV7-8 to TRBJ2-5, with D possibly matching TRBD2 (6 bases). The CDR3 spans 15 residues. Trimming cost V 5 bases and J 1 base, with 14 bases left between them. The germline CDR1 and CDR2 sequences are SGHVS and FQNEAQ. CDR3 DNA: TGTGCCAGCAGCCAAAGGCGGGACTTCCAAGAGACCCAGTACTTC. Protein: CASSQRRDFQETQYF.

The sample holds a few counts of this clonotype. The V and J genes are TRBV7-2 and TRBJ2-7, with D possibly being TRBD1 (6 bases). Trimming shortened V by 6 bases and J by 0 bases, and 15 bases separated the two germline ends. Looked up from germline, CDR1 is SGHTA and CDR2 is FQGNSA. The CDR3 runs to 15 residues. The CDR3 reads CASSSGTYFSYEQYF. The CDR3 DNA reads TGTGCCAGCAGTTCCGGGACATACTTCTCCTACGAGCAGTACTTC.

The chain couples TRBV19 to TRBJ1-2, with D possibly TRBD1 on 5 matching bases. Per germline, CDR1 LNHDA and CDR2 SQIVND (reference sequence). V gave up 7 bases and J gave up 4 bases, with 10 bases separating them. This CDR3 is built from 12 residues. This CDR3 reads CASTATVYGYTF. In DNA, the CDR3 is TGTGCCAGTACCGCGACAGTCTATGGCTACACCTTC.

This clonotype was seen ten or more times. CDR3 bases: TGTGCCAGCAGGAGTAAGAACACCGGGGAGCTGTTTTTT. Its protein is CASRSKNTGELFF. This chain links TRBV7-7 with TRBJ2-2; no firm D call. This CDR3 is 13 amino acids long. V shed 6 bases and J shed 1 base, with 6 bases lying between them. Germline V gene sequence: CDR1 SSHAT, CDR2 FNYEAQ (reference sequence).

This clonotype was counted only a few times. The chain employs TRBV12-3 or TRBV12-4 and TRBJ1-6, with 8 bases identical to TRBD1. The CDR3 spans 13 residues. The ends lost 4 bases at V and 9 bases at J; junction bases unmatched: 2. The CDR3 reads CASSSGGSSPLHF. In DNA form, the CDR3 reads TGTGCCAGCAGTTCAGGGGGCAGTTCACCCCTCCACTTT.

This clonotype was seen many times. The chain employs TRBV5-1 and TRBJ2-3; the D gene is possibly TRBD1 (6 bases). Germline CDR1 and CDR2: SGHRS and YFSETQ. Trimming pared 0 bases from V and 4 bases from J, leaving 12 bases between. This CDR3 has 15 amino acids. CDR3 in amino acids: CASSLEGQHADTQYF. Here the CDR3 DNA reads TGCGCCAGCAGCTTGGAGGGACAACACGCAGATACGCAGTATTTT.

This clonotype was observed at least ten times. The V and J genes are TRBV5-1 and TRBJ1-1; D gene unclear. Looked up from germline, CDR1 is SGHRS and CDR2 is YFSETQ. The CDR3 length is 12 residues. With 0 bases removed from V and 4 bases from J, the gap between germline ends came to 4 bases. The CDR3 spells CASSLDITEAFF. DNA of the CDR3: TGCGCCAGCAGCTTGGATATCACTGAAGCTTTCTTT.

A few counts support this clonotype. This sequence joins TRBV6-5 and TRBJ2-1; the D gene is possibly TRBD1 (5 bases). This CDR3 region has 13 residues. CDR1 is MNHEY, CDR2 SVGAGI, per germline. The V end was cut by 7 bases, the J end by 2 bases, with 9 bases between. Here the CDR3 reads CASTSGTYNEQFF. CDR3 DNA sequence: TGTGCCAGCACTTCAGGGACCTACAATGAGCAGTTCTTC.

The V call is TRBV6-2 or TRBV6-3, the J call TRBJ2-1, with 11 bases lining up with TRBD2. The CDR3 contains 15 residues. Germline V gene lookup returns CDR1 MNHEY and CDR2 SVGEGT. V shed 4 bases and J 7 bases; nucleotides not matched to a gene: 6. DNA for the CDR3: TGTGCCAGCAGTTGGGTTAGCGGGGGGGAAAATGAGCAGTTCTTC. Amino acids: CASSWVSGGENEQFF.

This clonotype was counted a few times. In DNA, the CDR3 is TGTGCCAGCAGCTTAGGGACCGGGACATCATCTGCACCCCTCCACTTT. Its translation: CASSLGTGTSSAPLHF. The chain couples TRBV7-8 to TRBJ1-6; tentative D call: TRBD1 (6 bases). Between the trimmed V and J ends, which lost 1 base and 11 bases, there was a span of 18 bases. This CDR3 has 16 residues. CDR1 SGHVS and CDR2 FQNEAQ come from the germline V gene.

V gene TRBV9 combines with J gene TRBJ2-7; 7 bases align to TRBD1. In germline, CDR1 is SGDLS, CDR2 YYNGEE. The length of the CDR3 is 13 residues. With 5 bases clipped from V and 6 bases from J, the junction kept 8 bases outside the gene matches. CDR3 nucleotides: TGTGCCAGCAGTACAGGGGTCCTGAGCGAGCAGTACGTC. It translates to CASSTGVLSEQYV.

The chain has TRBV6-6 and TRBJ2-2, with 11 bases that match TRBD2. The CDR3 has 16 residues. J lost 6 bases, V lost 0 bases, and 3 bases had no gene match. The V gene's germline CDR1 is MNHNY and CDR2 SVGAGI (reference sequence). This CDR3 is CASSYSKLAGAGELFF. As DNA, the CDR3 is TGTGCCAGCAGTTACTCGAAACTAGCGGGGGCCGGGGAGCTGTTTTTT.

A few counts support this clonotype. This chain connects TRBV4-3 to TRBJ2-7; 8 nucleotides agree with TRBD2. The germline V gene encodes CDR1 LGHNA and CDR2 YSLEER. This CDR3 region has 16 residues. The V and J ends lost 2 bases and 4 bases, in that order; junction bases with no gene match: 10. This chain's CDR3 is CASSQIAGGRAYEQYF. The CDR3 bases are TGCGCCAGCAGCCAAATCGCGGGGGGCCGTGCTTACGAGCAGTACTTC.

The table lists this clonotype with a few counts. In DNA form, the CDR3 reads TGCGCCAGCAGCTCGGGCGCCGCGGGTTGGGAGACCCAGTACTTC. Protein product: CASSSGAAGWETQYF. The J gene is TRBJ2-5, the V gene TRBV5-1; D may be TRBD2 (5 bases). The length of the CDR3 is 15 residues. Per germline, CDR1 SGHRS and CDR2 YFSETQ. The V end lost 3 bases, the J end lost 5 bases, and 17 bases lay between the germline ends.

As DNA, the CDR3 is TGTGCCAGCAGTTACATCGGACCTTCTTTCAATACTGAAGCTTTCTTT. Protein product: CASSYIGPSFNTEAFF. The gene calls are TRBV6-5 and TRBJ1-1; D gene uncertain. The CDR3 consists of 16 residues. V was cut by 2 bases and J by 5 bases, with 18 bases left in between. CDR1 MNHEY and CDR2 SVGAGI come from the germline V gene.

The rearrangement joins TRBV20-1 to TRBJ2-1; D call uncertain. CDR1 and CDR2 (germline): DFQATT, SNEGSKA (reference sequence). The CDR3 is 10 residues long. V lost 7 bases, J lost 9 bases, and 10 bases lay in between. CDR3 sequence: CSVLGGEQFF. The CDR3, as DNA: TGCAGTGTCCTAGGTGGTGAGCAGTTCTTC.

This clonotype was counted ten times or more. The chain combines TRBV12-3 or TRBV12-4 with TRBJ2-3, with D possibly called TRBD1 or TRBD2 (5 bases each). V lost 6 bases to trimming and J lost 0 bases, with 13 bases between them. This CDR3 has 15 residues. The CDR3: CASSLRDVSTDTQYF. DNA of the CDR3: TGTGCCAGCAGCCTTAGGGACGTCAGCACAGATACGCAGTATTTT.